This TCR beta chain was documented in a study of T cell repertoires in cytomegalovirus infection. In the study overall: In public TCR beta signatures, there were indications of both CMV infection and matching HLA type. Broader study findings: CMV-specific TCR beta clonotypes restricted by HLA-C were the ones dominating the ex vivo response. People with CMV and the relevant HLA were identified by cumulative public TCR beta family frequency.

Concerning this clonotype: Its antigen is undetermined.

TCRdb fed the reads into MiXCR, producing one record per CDR3 protein. The sample has approximately 400,000 distinct CDR3 sequences, 31% seen once; the top ten hold about 13%. This CDR3 contains 14 residues. Germline V CDR1 and CDR2: LNHDA, SQIVND (reference sequence). J was trimmed by 6 bases and V by 5 bases; bases with no gene match: 7. The source is a human donor in good health (CMV status not recorded). Some clones in this sample may be carry-over from other donors' samples. Sequenced: PBMCs. The V call is TRBV19, the J call TRBJ1-1, with TRBD1 identical over 9 bases. The CDR3 coding sequence is TGTGCCAGTAGTTTCTACGACAGGGGGGCTGAAGCTTTCTTT. It encodes CASSFYDRGAEAFF.